Presented here are 22 T cell receptor beta chains from one specimen sequenced in a study of beta chain features in type 1 diabetes. The authors reverse transcribed all of the isolated RNA, so sequencing captured expressed TCRB transcripts. Using immunoSEQ multiplex PCR, the repertoire was profiled, and TCRdb retains in-frame clones only, with some absent. The sample records fewer than 900,000 clones, roughly 17% being singletons. The specimen was naive CD4+ T cells from blood. The receptors stem from a woman aged 18 to 35 in good health.

The CDR3, as DNA: TGTGCCAGCAGCCCACTTCGTGGGTACAATGAGCAGTTCTTC. Translated, it gives CASSPLRGYNEQFF. V usage is TRBV11-3 and J usage is TRBJ2-1, with D uncertain. Trimming cost V 5 bases and J 4 bases, with 12 bases left between them. The CDR3 runs 14 residues. Germline V gene data show CDR1 as SGHNT and CDR2 as YENEEA. Complete variable domain (other parts from reference TRBV11-3 and TRBJ2-1): EAGVVQSPRYKIIEKKQPVAFWCNPISGHNTLYWYLQNLGQGPELLIRYENEEAVDDSQLPKDRFSAERLKGVDSTLKIQPAELGDSAVYLCASSPLRGYNEQFFGPGTRLTVL.

This chain links TRBV15 with TRBJ2-4; 7 bases align to TRBD1. V shed 4 bases and J 0 bases; nucleotides not matched to a gene: 3. Germline V gene sequence: CDR1 LNHNV, CDR2 YYDKDF (reference sequence). The CDR3 totals 15 residues. The CDR3: CATSNNRGAKNIQYF. For the CDR3, the DNA is TGTGCCACCAGCAATAACAGGGGAGCCAAAAACATTCAGTACTTC.

This sequence joins TRBV28 and TRBJ1-4, with D possibly matching TRBD1 (6 bases). This CDR3 spans 14 amino acids. V gave up 3 bases and J gave up 8 bases, with 13 bases separating them. CDR1 and CDR2 (germline): MDHEN, SYDVKM. The CDR3 nucleotides are TGTGCCAGCAGTTTGGGGGGCTTCGGGGAAAAACTGTTTTTT. It encodes CASSLGGFGEKLFF.

This clone was observed a few times. The V and J genes are TRBV19 and TRBJ1-5, with TRBD1 as a possible D gene (5 bases). Trimming shortened V by 5 bases and J by 2 bases, and 19 bases separated the two germline ends. CDR1 is LNHDA and CDR2 is SQIVND in the germline V gene (reference sequence). This CDR3 has 17 amino acids. CDR3 sequence (DNA): TGTGCCAGTAGTGAGTTCCGGGGCCGACTTGGCAATCAGCCCCAGCATTTT. Its translation is CASSEFRGRLGNQPQHF. The full variable domain, completed using reference TRBV19 and TRBJ1-5, is DGGITQSPKYLFRKEGQNVTLSCEQNLNHDAMYWYRQDPGQGLRLIYYSQIVNDFQKGDIAEGYSVSREKKESFPLTVTSAQKNPTAFYLCASSEFRGRLGNQPQHFGDGTRLSIL.

A few counts support this clone. This rearrangement joins TRBV5-6 to TRBJ2-1; 11 bases are shared with TRBD2. V lost 2 bases to trimming and J lost 8 bases; unmatched junction nucleotides: 6. This CDR3 spans 15 amino acids. The germline gives CDR1 SGHDT, CDR2 YYEEEE. The CDR3 loop reads CASSLLAGVRDEQFF. The CDR3 nucleotides are TGTGCCAGCAGCTTACTAGCGGGAGTTAGGGATGAGCAGTTCTTC. The full variable domain, its missing parts supplied by reference TRBV5-6 and TRBJ2-1, is DAGVTQSPTHLIKTRGQQVTLRCSPKSGHDTVSWYQQALGQGPQFIFQYYEEEERQRGNFPDRFSGHQFPNYSSELNVNALLLGDSALYLCASSLLAGVRDEQFFGPGTRLTVL.

The chain couples TRBV7-2 to TRBJ2-7; D is perhaps TRBD2 (5 bases). Germline V gene data show CDR1 as SGHTA and CDR2 as FQGNSA. The CDR3 loop spans 17 amino acids. Trimming took off 5 bases at V and 3 bases at J, with 23 bases between the two ends. The CDR3 bases are TGTGCCAGCAGCGAACAACCCAGGAGGACGCGAAACTACGAGCAGTACTTC. Translated: CASSEQPRRTRNYEQYF.

This clone was seen only a few times. The chain links TRBV7-2 to TRBJ2-7; no reliable D call. The germline gives CDR1 SGHTA, CDR2 FQGNSA. The germline V and J ends were trimmed by 3 bases and 3 bases, with 9 bases remaining between them. The CDR3 runs 13 residues. The chain's CDR3 is CASSLRWDYEQYF. The CDR3 DNA reads TGTGCCAGCAGCTTGAGGTGGGACTACGAGCAGTACTTC.

The J gene is TRBJ2-7, the V gene TRBV18; 7 bases fit TRBD2. The germline V gene encodes CDR1 KGHSH and CDR2 LQKENI. Losses at the gene ends were 6 bases for V and 0 bases for J; bases not matched to a gene: 14. The CDR3 is 17 residues long. CDR3 in amino acids: CASSYPPGGTISYEQYF. The CDR3 nucleotides read TGTGCCAGCTCGTATCCTCCGGGAGGTACAATCTCCTACGAGCAGTACTTC.

This clone was seen a few times. The V gene is TRBV7-3, the J gene TRBJ2-1; 9 bases align to TRBD1. Germline V gene lookup returns CDR1 SGHTA and CDR2 FQGTGA. The length of the CDR3 is 15 residues. J was trimmed by 7 bases and V by 4 bases; bases with no gene match: 8. The DNA of the CDR3 is TGTGCCAGCAGCTACAGGGGGCGAGGAGAGAATGAGCAGTTCTTC. Translated: CASSYRGRGENEQFF.

The chain uses TRBV10-3 and TRBJ1-1; 8 bases match TRBD1. The CDR3 runs to 12 residues. Germline trimming cut 8 bases from V and 4 bases from J; bases unmatched to any gene: 3. Germline lookup yields CDR1 ENHRY and CDR2 SYGVKD. The CDR3 loop is CAIPDRATEAFF. The CDR3 nucleotides read TGTGCCATCCCGGACAGGGCCACTGAAGCTTTCTTT.

CDR3 bases: TGTGCCAGCAGTGAACAGGGGGCGAACACCGGGGAGCTGTTTTTT. Encoded protein: CASSEQGANTGELFF. V gene TRBV2 combines with J gene TRBJ2-2, with 7 nucleotides matching TRBD1. The junction had 0 bases not matched to a gene; V was cut back by 2 bases and J by 0 bases. CDR3 length equals 15 residues. Germline V gene lookup returns CDR1 SNHLY and CDR2 FYNNEI.

This clone was observed a few times. V gene TRBV7-2 combines with J gene TRBJ1-2, with D maybe TRBD1 (6 bases). V lost 1 base to trimming and J lost 5 bases, with 14 bases between them. Germline lookup yields CDR1 SGHTA and CDR2 FQGNSA. This CDR3 has 15 residues. The CDR3: CASSLVQGGSYGYTF. Written as DNA, the CDR3 is TGTGCCAGCAGCTTAGTACAGGGAGGGTCGTATGGCTACACCTTC.

This clone has at least ten counts. The chain is built from TRBV14 and TRBJ2-1; no definite D call. V was trimmed by 0 bases and J by 8 bases, leaving 5 bases between them. The V gene's germline CDR1 is SGHDN and CDR2 FVKESK. This CDR3 is 12 amino acids long. CDR3 sequence reads: CASSQEGDEQFF. CDR3 DNA: TGTGCCAGCAGCCAAGAGGGCGATGAGCAGTTCTTC.

This clone was recorded at least ten times. The J gene is TRBJ2-1, the V gene TRBV14, with D possibly matching TRBD2 (6 bases). The length of the CDR3 is 17 residues. Germline lookup yields CDR1 SGHDN and CDR2 FVKESK. V was cut by 0 bases and J by 5 bases, with 17 bases left in between. CDR3 residues: CASSQDLVRRDNNEQFF. CDR3 DNA sequence: TGTGCCAGCAGCCAAGATCTTGTTAGGCGGGATAACAATGAGCAGTTCTTC. The variable domain in full, with the rest retrieved from reference TRBV14 and TRBJ2-1, is EAGVTQFPSHSVIEKGQTVTLRCDPISGHDNLYWYRRVMGKEIKFLLHFVKESKQDESGMPNNRFLAERTGGTYSTLKVQPAELEDSGVYFCASSQDLVRRDNNEQFFGPGTRLTVL.

The chain combines TRBV7-9 with TRBJ1-4, with D unresolved. This CDR3 region has 13 residues. CDR1 and CDR2 from the germline V gene are SEHNR and FQNEAQ (reference sequence). V lost 1 base and J 4 bases, leaving 4 bases between the germline ends. CDR3 amino acids: CASSLVFNEKLFF. CDR3 DNA: TGTGCCAGCAGCTTAGTGTTTAATGAAAAACTGTTTTTT.

This clone was picked up a small number of times. The rearrangement links TRBV11-2 to TRBJ1-1; D gene unclear. The CDR3 covers 13 residues. V was clipped by 6 bases and J by 2 bases, with 10 bases between them. Germline CDR1 is SGHAT and CDR2 is FQNNGV. CDR3 nucleotide sequence: TGTGCCAGCAGTACTGGGGTTAACACTGAAGCTTTCTTT. This codes for CASSTGVNTEAFF.

This clone occurred a few times. The chain recombines TRBV28 with TRBJ2-7; TRBD2 matches 8 bases. Trimming removed 5 bases from V and 3 bases from J; junction bases left unmatched: 3. Looked up from germline, CDR1 is MDHEN and CDR2 is SYDVKM. The CDR3 runs 13 residues. The DNA of the CDR3 is TGTGCCAGCAGTGGTAGCGGGGACTACGAGCAGTACTTC. Translating gives CASSGSGDYEQYF.

The chain is built from TRBV7-6 and TRBJ1-4; possible D gene TRBD1, 6 bases. The CDR3 consists of 15 residues. V lost 2 bases and J 4 bases, leaving 11 bases between the germline ends. Germline V lookup: CDR1 SGHVS, CDR2 FNYEAQ. CDR3 loop: CASSLLQGINEKLFF. DNA of the CDR3: TGTGCCAGCAGCTTACTGCAGGGGATTAATGAAAAACTGTTTTTT.

Only a few counts were recorded for this clone. This chain links TRBV28 with TRBJ2-1; D uncertain. The CDR3 consists of 14 residues. Germline CDR1 is MDHEN and CDR2 is SYDVKM. Trimming cost V 6 bases and J 4 bases, with 13 bases left between them. The CDR3 coding sequence is TGTGCCAGCAGCAGTGGAGAGTTATACAATGAGCAGTTCTTC. Its protein product is CASSSGELYNEQFF.

This clone was counted between two and nine times. The chain uses TRBV4-1 and TRBJ1-3; D call uncertain. The CDR3 sequence is 16 residues long. V was shortened by 4 bases and J by 3 bases, with 16 bases between the two germline ends. Germline V lookup: CDR1 MGHRA, CDR2 YSYEKL. The CDR3 reads CASSLYTRAFGNTIYF. CDR3 nucleotides: TGCGCCAGCAGCCTATATACTCGGGCGTTTGGAAACACCATATATTTT.

The chain couples TRBV28 to TRBJ2-7; no definite D call. V was cut by 3 bases and J by 3 bases, with 9 bases left in between. This CDR3 contains 13 residues. Per the germline V gene, CDR1 is MDHEN and CDR2 is SYDVKM. CDR3 nucleotide sequence: TGTGCCAGCAGTTTGTCAGAAAGCTACGAGCAGTACTTC. Its translation: CASSLSESYEQYF.

This sequence joins TRBV7-2 and TRBJ2-7; D may be TRBD2 (7 bases). Germline V lookup: CDR1 SGHTA, CDR2 FQGNSA. Trimming left V 2 bases short and J 4 bases short, with 15 bases between. The CDR3 runs to 15 residues. This CDR3 is CASSLQGLAAYEQYF. CDR3 in DNA: TGTGCCAGCAGCTTACAGGGGCTAGCGGCGTACGAGCAGTACTTC.